One and the same sample provided the 4 T cell receptor beta chains below, sequenced in a study of blood T cell repertoires in COVID-19. TCRdb's copy holds only in-frame clones and misses some; the assay was immunoSEQ multiplex PCR. The sample lists more than 110,000 clones; about 79% were seen once. Input material: PBMCs or T cells enriched from blood (not recorded which). The receptors derive from a woman between 45 and 65 years old who had recovered from COVID-19.

This clone turned up a few times. The chain is built from TRBV2 and TRBJ1-3, with D maybe TRBD1 (6 bases). Germline values: CDR1 SNHLY, CDR2 FYNNEI. CDR3 length: 15 residues. The V end lost 6 bases, the J end lost 0 bases, and 12 bases lay between the germline ends. This CDR3 is CASRGTGSSGNTIYF. The CDR3 DNA reads as TGTGCCAGCAGGGGAACAGGGAGCTCTGGAAACACCATATATTTT.

This chain links TRBV19 with TRBJ1-2; 8 nucleotides match TRBD1. The J segment lost 7 bases and the V segment lost 5 bases, leaving 9 bases of the junction unmatched. This CDR3 region has 14 residues. Germline assignment: CDR1 LNHDA and CDR2 SQIVND (reference sequence). The CDR3 nucleotides are TGTGCCAGTAGTCTTGGACAGGGAAAGTCTGGCTACACCTTC. This codes for CASSLGQGKSGYTF.

The chain is built from TRBV10-1 and TRBJ1-1; a weak D match, TRBD1 (6 bases). There are 18 residues in the CDR3. Trimming pared 3 bases from V and 4 bases from J, leaving 24 bases between. Looked up from germline, CDR1 is WNHNN and CDR2 is SYGVQD (reference sequence). DNA for the CDR3: TGCGCCAGCAGTGAATGGTACAGATCTTACAGGGAAGGCACTGAAGCTTTCTTT. Translated: CASSEWYRSYREGTEAFF.

The chain links TRBV30 to TRBJ1-2; possible D gene TRBD1, 6 bases. The CDR3 runs to 11 residues. Trimming removed 7 bases at V and 2 bases at J, with 8 bases between. Germline loops: CDR1 GTSNPN, CDR2 SVGIG (reference sequence). In nucleotides, the CDR3 is TGTGCCTCGGACAGCAACTATGGCTACACCTTC. Protein sequence: CASDSNYGYTF.